These 25 T cell receptor beta chains originate from one sample sequenced in a study of cytomegalovirus exposure and HLA in healthy donors listed by TCRdb under 2017. Receptor libraries were prepared by the immunoSEQ multiplex PCR assay. For the multiplex PCR, a mixture combining 60 forward primers for TCR Vbeta segments and 13 reverse primers for TCR Jbeta segments was used. The source is immuneACCESS, and TCRdb retained only in-frame sequences with V and J called. Part of the clones is not carried over; for the studies checked, unresolved V genes explain less than half of this, and the remainder is unexplained. For this sample there are about 93,000 clones; around 77% appear just once. The ten largest clones take up under 0.75% of the sample. The sequenced material came from PBMCs. These receptors were obtained from a man aged 30 to 39 in good health and CMV-seronegative.

V usage is TRBV5-4 and J usage is TRBJ2-3; the D is unclear. V lost 3 bases, J lost 0 bases, and 8 bases lay in between. The length of the CDR3 is 14 residues. The germline CDR1 and CDR2 sequences are SGHNT and YYREEE (reference sequence). In DNA, the CDR3 is TGTGCCAGCAGCTCCACCTATAGCACAGATACGCAGTATTTT. Residues: CASSSTYSTDTQYF.

The CDR3 spells CASSNQGANTEAFF. The CDR3 DNA reads as TGTGCCAGCAGTAACCAGGGGGCGAACACTGAAGCTTTCTTT. V and J are TRBV6-1 and TRBJ1-1; 8 positions agree with TRBD1. V lost 5 bases and J lost 1; bases outside the gene matches: 3. CDR1 is MNHNS, CDR2 SASEGT, per germline. The CDR3 extends over 14 amino acids.

This CDR3 reads CASSVSGVQETQYF. The CDR3, as DNA: TGTGCCAGCAGCGTGAGCGGGGTACAAGAGACCCAGTACTTC. The V call is TRBV9, the J call TRBJ2-5, with 7 bases fitting TRBD2. Germline V gives CDR1 SGDLS, CDR2 YYNGEE. CDR3 length: 14 residues. The V gene end was trimmed by 2 bases and the J gene end by 2 bases; junction bases not matched to a gene: 3. The full variable domain, its missing parts supplied by reference TRBV9 and TRBJ2-5, is DSGVTQTPKHLITATGQRVTLRCSPRSGDLSVYWYQQSLDQGLQFLIQYYNGEERAKGNILERFSAQQFPDLHSELNLSSLELGDSALYFCASSVSGVQETQYFGPGTRLLVL.

The chain recombines TRBV6-6 with TRBJ2-5, with no clear D. Trimming removed 5 bases from V and 5 bases from J, with 6 bases in between. The CDR3 spans 11 residues. Germline V CDR1 and CDR2: MNHNY, SVGAGI (reference sequence). CDR3 sequence reads: CASSPGETQYF. As DNA, the CDR3 is TGTGCCAGCAGTCCCGGGGAGACCCAGTACTTC.

This chain links TRBV7-3 with TRBJ1-2; TRBD1 matches 8 bases. This CDR3 region has 15 residues. The J segment lost 4 bases and the V segment lost 5 bases, leaving 9 bases of the junction unmatched. Germline CDR1 and CDR2: SGHTA and FQGTGA. This chain's CDR3 is CASSLGQGALYGYTF. The CDR3 bases are TGTGCCAGCAGCCTAGGACAGGGCGCCCTCTATGGCTACACCTTC. Combining the CDR3 with reference TRBV7-3 and TRBJ1-2 gives the whole variable domain GAGVSQTPSNKVTEKGKYVELRCDPISGHTALYWYRQSLGQGPEFLIYFQGTGAADDSGLPNDRFFAVRPEGSVSTLKIQRTERGDSAVYLCASSLGQGALYGYTFGSGTRLTVV.

The chain is built from TRBV6-5 and TRBJ1-1; a weak D match, TRBD1 (5 bases). Germline CDR1 reads MNHEY; CDR2 reads SVGAGI. V dropped 6 bases and J dropped 3 bases, with 14 bases sitting between them. The CDR3 runs 14 residues. This CDR3 is CASRPGGVYTEAFF. CDR3 DNA sequence: TGTGCCAGCAGACCGGGGGGGGTGTACACTGAAGCTTTCTTT.

J is TRBJ2-1 and V is TRBV10-3, with a weak D call TRBD2 (6 bases). Germline lookup yields CDR1 ENHRY and CDR2 SYGVKD. Trimming shortened V by 10 bases and J by 7 bases, and 17 bases separated the two germline ends. The length of the CDR3 is 13 residues. CDR3 DNA: TGTGCCACACTAGCTGGGGCTGGGAATGAGCAGTTCTTC. Residues: CATLAGAGNEQFF.

The chain combines TRBV5-5 with TRBJ2-7, with D perhaps matching TRBD2 (5 bases). V dropped 1 base and J dropped 0 bases, with 20 bases sitting between them. Germline-derived CDR1 and CDR2 are SGHKS and YYEKEE (reference sequence). The CDR3 spans 18 residues. The CDR3 reads CASSLTPLRTGSSYEQYF. CDR3 sequence (DNA): TGTGCCAGCAGCTTGACCCCACTCCGGACGGGAAGCTCCTACGAGCAGTACTTC. The full variable domain, with the rest looked up from reference TRBV5-5 and TRBJ2-7, is DAGVTQSPTHLIKTRGQQVTLRCSPISGHKSVSWYQQVLGQGPQFIFQYYEKEERGRGNFPDRFSARQFPNYSSELNVNALLLGDSALYLCASSLTPLRTGSSYEQYFGPGTRLTVT.

This chain joins TRBV5-8 and TRBJ2-1; 7 bases fit TRBD2. There are 16 residues in the CDR3. CDR1 is SGHTS and CDR2 is YDEGEE in the germline V gene. Trimming at V came to 0 bases and at J to 0 bases, leaving 3 bases not matched to a gene. In DNA form, the CDR3 reads TGTGCCAGCAGCTTGGGGGGACTAACCTCCTACAATGAGCAGTTCTTC. This gives the protein CASSLGGLTSYNEQFF.

The genes are TRBV19 and TRBJ1-2; D is possibly TRBD1 (5 bases). The V end lost 4 bases, the J end lost 5 bases, and 8 bases lay between the germline ends. The length of the CDR3 is 12 residues. Germline CDR1 reads LNHDA; CDR2 reads SQIVND (reference sequence). The CDR3 nucleotides are TGTGCCAGTAGTAGAGACAGTTATGGCTACACCTTC. Its protein is CASSRDSYGYTF. Combining the CDR3 with reference TRBV19 and TRBJ1-2 gives the whole variable domain DGGITQSPKYLFRKEGQNVTLSCEQNLNHDAMYWYRQDPGQGLRLIYYSQIVNDFQKGDIAEGYSVSREKKESFPLTVTSAQKNPTAFYLCASSRDSYGYTFGSGTRLTVV.

This clone was seen only once. This chain connects TRBV5-4 to TRBJ2-2, with 7 bases matching TRBD2. The CDR3 is 18 amino acids. V was clipped by 2 bases and J by 3 bases; unmatched bases: 13. Germline CDR1 SGHNT, CDR2 YYREEE (reference sequence). The CDR3 here is CASSFDPGGTTHTGELFF. The CDR3 DNA sequence: TGTGCCAGCAGCTTCGATCCGGGAGGCACGACTCACACCGGGGAGCTGTTTTTT.

V usage is TRBV4-2 and J usage is TRBJ2-4; a possible D gene is TRBD1 (5 bases). The germline V gene encodes CDR1 LGHNA and CDR2 YNFKEQ. There are 18 residues in the CDR3. V lost 0 bases to trimming and J lost 0 bases, with 15 bases between them. The CDR3 is CASSQEFPRVGAKNIQYF. In DNA, the CDR3 is TGTGCCAGCAGCCAAGAATTCCCCAGGGTTGGAGCCAAAAACATTCAGTACTTC.

The chain is built from TRBV7-2 and TRBJ2-2; 8 nucleotides align to TRBD1. CDR1 and CDR2 (germline): SGHTA, FQGNSA. The CDR3 sequence is 17 residues long. Trimming took 4 bases from V and 1 from J; bases not matched to a gene: 8. The CDR3 bases are TGTGCCAGCAGCTGGGCTACAGGGGGTATGAACACCGGGGAGCTGTTTTTT. Its protein is CASSWATGGMNTGELFF.

The chain is built from TRBV6-1 and TRBJ1-2; D gene unclear. Trimming shortened V by 5 bases and J by 1 base, and 8 bases separated the two germline ends. CDR3 length equals 13 residues. The germline V gene encodes CDR1 MNHNS and CDR2 SASEGT. The CDR3 DNA follows: TGTGCCAGCAGTTCGGGGAATAACTATGGCTACACCTTC. Protein: CASSSGNNYGYTF.

This clone was counted once. V gene TRBV5-1 combines with J gene TRBJ1-2, with 7 bases that match TRBD1. This CDR3 is 14 amino acids long. Germline V gene sequence: CDR1 SGHRS, CDR2 YFSETQ. V lost 2 bases and J lost 8; bases outside the gene matches: 9. CDR3 DNA: TGCGCCAGCAGCTTCGATCAGGGGGTGGGAGGCTACACCTTC. Its protein product is CASSFDQGVGGYTF.

This chain joins TRBV4-3 and TRBJ2-7, with D maybe TRBD2 (6 bases). The germline CDR1 and CDR2 sequences are LGHNA and YSLEER. The CDR3 contains 14 residues. Deletions cut 1 base from V and 7 bases from J, with 14 bases between. CDR3 residues: CASSQGEGRWEQYF. The CDR3 bases are TGCGCCAGCAGCCAAGGAGAGGGGAGGTGGGAGCAGTACTTC.

This clone came up a few times. This sequence joins TRBV2 and TRBJ1-4; D is perhaps TRBD1 (5 bases). The germline CDR1 and CDR2 sequences are SNHLY and FYNNEI. Trimming removed 0 bases at V and 5 bases at J, with 10 bases between. The CDR3 runs to 15 residues. CDR3 sequence (DNA): TGTGCCAGCAGTGAAGCGCAGGGCCCAAATGAAAAACTGTTTTTT. Residues: CASSEAQGPNEKLFF.

The rearrangement links TRBV9 to TRBJ2-3; TRBD2 aligns across 7 bases. V trimming: 1 base; J trimming: 0 bases; junction bases outside the gene matches: 11. The CDR3 has 18 residues. Germline V gene lookup returns CDR1 SGDLS and CDR2 YYNGEE. The CDR3 sequence: CASSVLSLAESSTDTQYF. The CDR3 nucleotides read TGTGCCAGCAGCGTACTCAGTCTAGCGGAGTCTAGCACAGATACGCAGTATTTT.

This clone was found a few times. The chain has TRBV4-1 and TRBJ1-1; TRBD1 agrees at 8 bases. Germline CDR1 is MGHRA and CDR2 is YSYEKL. The CDR3 spans 16 residues. V shed 4 bases and J 5 bases; nucleotides not matched to a gene: 12. The CDR3 region is CASSLFTGTGGTEAFF. In nucleotides, the CDR3 is TGCGCCAGCAGCCTGTTCACGGGGACAGGCGGGACTGAAGCTTTCTTT.

This chain connects TRBV27 to TRBJ2-5, with a possible D match to TRBD2 (5 bases). Germline assignment: CDR1 MNHEY and CDR2 SMNVEV (reference sequence). This CDR3 is 12 amino acids long. V lost 8 bases to trimming and J lost 7 bases, with 14 bases between them. The CDR3 DNA reads as TGTGCCAGCTCGACCGGGATCGGGACCCAGTACTTC. Residues: CASSTGIGTQYF.

In this sample, this clone turned up a few times. V usage is TRBV2 and J usage is TRBJ1-1; the match to TRBD1 covers 7 bases. The V segment lost 3 bases and the J segment 0 bases; nucleotides outside the gene matches: 4. CDR3 length: 15 residues. The V gene's germline CDR1 is SNHLY and CDR2 FYNNEI. CDR3 amino acids: CASSERGQLNTEAFF. The CDR3 DNA follows: TGTGCCAGCAGTGAGAGGGGGCAATTGAACACTGAAGCTTTCTTT.

The rearrangement joins TRBV4-2 to TRBJ1-2; TRBD1 is a possible D gene (6 bases). The CDR3 has 16 residues. Germline loops: CDR1 LGHNA, CDR2 YNFKEQ. V was trimmed by 0 bases and J by 2 bases, leaving 13 bases between them. The CDR3 region has the DNA TGTGCCAGCAGCCAAGATGGGGCAGGGGACAACTATGGCTACACCTTC. Translated, it gives CASSQDGAGDNYGYTF.

The CDR3 DNA reads as TGCGCCAGCAGCTTGGTTGGGTCGGGGTCTGACAAAAAACTGTTTTTT. Protein: CASSLVGSGSDKKLFF. V usage is TRBV5-1 and J usage is TRBJ1-4; D is unresolved. CDR1 SGHRS and CDR2 YFSETQ come from the germline V gene. The V and J ends lost 0 bases and 9 bases respectively, with 18 bases between them. The CDR3 spans 16 residues.

This chain links TRBV27 with TRBJ1-5, with TRBD1 as a possible D gene (6 bases). CDR1 and CDR2 (germline): MNHEY, SMNVEV (reference sequence). V gave up 5 bases and J gave up 6 bases, with 20 bases separating them. CDR3 size: 16 residues. The CDR3 loop is CASSPTGMTPRQPQHF. The CDR3 nucleotides are TGTGCCAGCAGTCCCACAGGGATGACCCCCCGTCAGCCCCAGCATTTT.

This sequence joins TRBV6-1 and TRBJ2-1; 7 bases match TRBD2. V gave up 1 base and J gave up 7 bases; unmatched junction bases: 10. The V gene's germline CDR1 is MNHNS and CDR2 SASEGT. The CDR3 is 16 amino acids. Here the CDR3 DNA reads TGTGCCAGCAGTGAAGACTACTGGGGGGGAGGTAATGAGCAGTTCTTC. Protein: CASSEDYWGGGNEQFF.